A selection of T cell receptor beta chains follows, all from one sample in a study of T cell repertoires in cytomegalovirus infection. MiXCR, applied by TCRdb to the reads, yields one record per CDR3 protein. The sample gives approximately 160,000 distinct CDR3 sequences, under 20% of which show up once; roughly a sixth is in the top ten. The sample consisted of CD8+ T cells from PBMCs. These receptor sequences come from a human donor in good health (CMV status not recorded). Some clones in this sample may be carry-over from other donors' samples. The CDR3 runs from the conserved cysteine through the conserved F or W. The D gene is left open where the match is weak. Not all rows give a size; the values are once, few, many and, for expanded clones, a class.

J gene | V gene | D gene | clone size | CDR3 DNA | CDR3 protein
TRBJ2-1 | TRBV5-1 | TRBD2 | NA | TGCGCCAGCAGCGAACTAGCGGGGAGGGACAATGAGCAGTTCTTC | CASSELAGRDNEQFF
TRBJ2-7 | TRBV15 | NA | NA | TGTGCCACCAGCAGAAAGAATCTGTACGAGCAGTACTTC | CATSRKNLYEQYF
TRBJ2-5 | TRBV13 | TRBD1 | few | TGTGCCAGCAGCCGGGACAGGGGTAGGGAGACCCAGTACTTC | CASSRDRGRETQYF
TRBJ2-2 | TRBV28 | NA | few | TGTGCCAGCAGTTCCAGACTCCGGAGGGACACCGGGGAGCTGTTTTTT | CASSSRLRRDTGELFF
TRBJ2-1 | TRBV10-3 | TRBD1 | few | TGTGCCATCAGGGACACCACAGGGGAAACCACAAATGAGCAGTTCTTC | CAIRDTTGETTNEQFF
TRBJ2-7 | TRBV7-2 | NA | few | TGTGCCAGCAGCTTAAATAACCGGCTGAACGAGCAGTACTTC | CASSLNNRLNEQYF
TRBJ2-7 | TRBV5-1 | TRBD1 | once | TGCGCCAGCAGCTGGACAGGGGCCGCCTACGAGCAGTACTTC | CASSWTGAAYEQYF
TRBJ2-5 | TRBV27 | NA | few | TGTGCCAGCAGCCCCTTTGGAGAGACCCAGTACTTC | CASSPFGETQYF
TRBJ1-2 | TRBV6-1 | NA | few | TGTGCCAGCAGAGACCCGGGAGCCTCGTCTGTGACCCACTATGGCTACACCTTC | CASRDPGASSVTHYGYTF
TRBJ1-3 | TRBV29-1 | TRBD1 | NA | TGCAGCGCGACAGGGGGCACTGGAAACACCATATATTTT | CSATGGTGNTIYF
TRBJ2-1 | TRBV4-3 | NA | few | TGCGCCAGCAGCCAAGATTTATCTAGCGCACTCCCAGGGGATGAGCAGTTCTTC | CASSQDLSSALPGDEQFF
TRBJ2-7 | TRBV6-2/TRBV6-3 | NA | few | TGTGCCAGCAGTTACTCGAATACAGCCGGGACCCTGTCCTACGAGCAGTACTTC | CASSYSNTAGTLSYEQYF
TRBJ2-1 | TRBV6-6 | TRBD2 | NA | TGTGCCAGCCGGCGGGAGGGCCTTTACAATGAGCAGTTCTTC | CASRREGLYNEQFF
TRBJ2-7 | TRBV7-9 | NA | few | TGTGCCAGCAGCTTAGAGAGTACCTACGAGCAGTACTTC | CASSLESTYEQYF
TRBJ2-1 | TRBV7-8 | NA | NA | TGTGCCAGCAGCTTCCCTCTCGAGCTAATGTGCTCCTACAATGAGCAGTTCTTC | CASSFPLELMCSYNEQFF
TRBJ1-3 | TRBV7-8 | NA | many | TGTGCCAGCAAGATGAGCTCTGGAAACACCATATATTTT | CASKMSSGNTIYF
TRBJ2-4 | TRBV6-1 | TRBD1 | NA | TGTGCCAGCAGTCCCGGGACAGGGGTTTACATTCAGTACTTC | CASSPGTGVYIQYF
TRBJ2-7 | TRBV7-9 | NA | NA | TGTGCCAGCAGCTCAGAGGGGCAATGGGAGCAGTACTTC | CASSSEGQWEQYF
TRBJ2-7 | TRBV7-2 | TRBD2 | few | TGTGCCAGCAGCCTTTGGGGCAGCGGGGGTTGTGTACAGCAGTACTTC | CASSLWGSGGCVQQYF
TRBJ2-4 | TRBV7-9 | TRBD1 | NA | TGTGCCAGCAGCCTCTGGACAGGGCAAGCCAAAAACATTCAGTACTTC | CASSLWTGQAKNIQYF
TRBJ2-3 | TRBV12-3/TRBV12-4 | NA | few | TGTGCCAGCAGCCTGGCTTTACCTACGCAGTATTTT | CASSLALPTQYF
TRBJ2-7 | TRBV4-1 | TRBD2 | NA | TGCGCCAGCAGCCAAGATCAGGTAGCGGGCACCTACGAGCAGTACTTC | CASSQDQVAGTYEQYF
TRBJ1-4 | TRBV6-6 | NA | NA | TGTGCCAGCAGTTCATACGAAAAACTGTTTTTT | CASSSYEKLFF
TRBJ2-1 | TRBV29-1 | NA | NA | TGCAGCGTTGAAGGAGGAGGGTATGAGCAGTTCTTC | CSVEGGGYEQFF
TRBJ1-2 | TRBV27 | TRBD1 | NA | TGTGCCAGCAGTTTTGGGACAGGGGTCGGCTACACCTTC | CASSFGTGVGYTF
TRBJ2-5 | TRBV19 | TRBD2 | few | TGTGCCAGTAGTATTACCGGGGGGTCTGGAGAGACCCAGTACTTC | CASSITGGSGETQYF
TRBJ2-3 | TRBV10-1 | NA | NA | TGCGCCAGCAGTGGAGGGCCAGGTAATACGCAGTATTTT | CASSGGPGNTQYF
TRBJ1-2 | TRBV11-2 | NA | few | TGTGCCAGCAGCTTAGCCCAGACAGCATTCTATGGCTACACCTTC | CASSLAQTAFYGYTF
TRBJ2-7 | TRBV4-2 | NA | few | TGTGCCAGCAGCCACTGGGACACCGGCTCCTACGAGCAGTACTTC | CASSHWDTGSYEQYF
TRBJ2-5 | TRBV6-2/TRBV6-3 | NA | few | TGTGCCAGCAGTTATTTGGCGGAGAACCAAGAGACCCAGTACTTC | CASSYLAENQETQYF
TRBJ1-1 | TRBV6-6 | NA | NA | TGTGCCAGCAGTTACGACGGACAGAACACTGAAGCTTTCTTT | CASSYDGQNTEAFF
TRBJ2-1 | TRBV7-2 | NA | NA | TGTGCCAGCAGCTTCAAGGCACTCTCCTACAATGAGCAGTTCTTC | CASSFKALSYNEQFF
TRBJ1-4 | TRBV15 | NA | few | TGTGCCACCAGCAGAGATCTTGGTGCAACTAATGAAAAACTGTTTTTT | CATSRDLGATNEKLFF
TRBJ2-1 | TRBV6-1 | NA | NA | TGTGCCAGCAGTGAACGTCAGGGACCGGTCTACAATGAGCAGTTCTTC | CASSERQGPVYNEQFF
TRBJ1-1 | TRBV6-1 | NA | NA | TGTGCCAGCAGTTCGTCTGATGGGGGGGCCCGGGCTTTCTTT | CASSSSDGGARAFF
TRBJ2-1 | TRBV7-2 | NA | few | TGTGCCAGCAGCCGTGCGGTGGACTCCTACAATGAGCAGTTCTTC | CASSRAVDSYNEQFF
TRBJ2-3 | TRBV7-9 | NA | NA | TGTGCCAGCAGCCCTCCCGCCCCGAGGTCAGATACGCAGTATTTT | CASSPPAPRSDTQYF
TRBJ2-7 | TRBV6-6 | NA | NA | TGTGCCAGCAGTTACGGGGGCTCCACCGAGCAGTACTTC | CASSYGGSTEQYF
TRBJ2-5 | TRBV6-8 | TRBD2 | NA | TGTGCCAGCAGAACCCCGGGCGGGGGGACCCAGTACTTC | CASRTPGGGTQYF
TRBJ1-5 | TRBV7-6 | NA | many | TGTGCCAGCAGCCCAACACAGGGACTCAATCAGCCCCAGCATTTT | CASSPTQGLNQPQHF
TRBJ2-7 | TRBV7-7 | TRBD2 | few | TGTGCCAGCAGCGCCGGACTAGCGGCCGCCTACGAGCAGTACTTC | CASSAGLAAAYEQYF
TRBJ1-3 | TRBV28 | TRBD1 | NA | TGTGCCAGCAGTTTGTTTGGGACAGGGAAGGGAAACACCATATATTTT | CASSLFGTGKGNTIYF
TRBJ2-3 | TRBV7-8 | NA | few | TGTGCCAGCAGCTTAGCTACCACAGCCGGGAGCACAGATACGCAGTATTTT | CASSLATTAGSTDTQYF
TRBJ2-7 | TRBV7-2 | NA | many | TGTGCCAGCAGCTTAGTCTCCTCGGGTTCCTACGAGCAGTACTTC | CASSLVSSGSYEQYF
TRBJ2-4 | TRBV30 | NA | NA | TGTGCCTGGAGTGATGGATCTCTAGCCAAAAACATTCAGTACTTC | CAWSDGSLAKNIQYF
TRBJ2-7 | TRBV6-6 | NA | NA | TGTGCCAGCAGTTCAGGGGACCACGAGCAGTACTTC | CASSSGDHEQYF
TRBJ2-5 | TRBV20-1 | NA | few | TGCAGTGCTAGAGAACAGCACGGGGGATTGGAGACCCAGTACTTC | CSAREQHGGLETQYF
TRBJ2-7 | TRBV7-2 | TRBD1 | NA | TGTGCCAGCAGCCAAGGGGACAGTTCCTACGAGCAGTACTTC | CASSQGDSSYEQYF
TRBJ1-5 | TRBV5-1 | NA | NA | TGCGCCAGCAGGGAGGGACTCAATCAGCCCCAGCATTTT | CASREGLNQPQHF
TRBJ2-7 | TRBV7-2 | TRBD1 | NA | TGTGCCAGCAGCCTACACTTTCAGGGGGCCAAGAGAGGGGACGAGCAGTACTTC | CASSLHFQGAKRGDEQYF
TRBJ2-3 | TRBV7-9 | NA | NA | TGTGCCAGCAGCCACGCCGGAGGGGATACGCAGTATTTT | CASSHAGGDTQYF
TRBJ2-7 | TRBV28 | TRBD1 | NA | TGTGCCAGCAGTTTCCAGGGGGTCGGCTACGAGCAGTACTTC | CASSFQGVGYEQYF